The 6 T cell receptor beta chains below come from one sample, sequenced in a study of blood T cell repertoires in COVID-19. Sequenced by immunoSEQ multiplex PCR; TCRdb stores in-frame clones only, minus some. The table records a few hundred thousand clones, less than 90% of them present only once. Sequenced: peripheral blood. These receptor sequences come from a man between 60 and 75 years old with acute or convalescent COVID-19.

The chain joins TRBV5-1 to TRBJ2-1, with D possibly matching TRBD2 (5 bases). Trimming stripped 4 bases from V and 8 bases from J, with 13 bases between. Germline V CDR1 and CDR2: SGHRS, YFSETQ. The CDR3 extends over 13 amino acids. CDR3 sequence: CASSPGLSDEQFF. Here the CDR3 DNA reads TGCGCCAGCAGCCCAGGACTGTCCGATGAGCAGTTCTTC.

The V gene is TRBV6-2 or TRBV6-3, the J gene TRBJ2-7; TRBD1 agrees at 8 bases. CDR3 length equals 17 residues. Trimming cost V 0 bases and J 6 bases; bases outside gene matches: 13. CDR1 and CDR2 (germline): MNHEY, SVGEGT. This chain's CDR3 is CASSYSTGQGAGIEQYF. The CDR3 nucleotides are TGTGCCAGCAGTTACTCGACAGGACAGGGCGCGGGCATCGAGCAGTACTTC.

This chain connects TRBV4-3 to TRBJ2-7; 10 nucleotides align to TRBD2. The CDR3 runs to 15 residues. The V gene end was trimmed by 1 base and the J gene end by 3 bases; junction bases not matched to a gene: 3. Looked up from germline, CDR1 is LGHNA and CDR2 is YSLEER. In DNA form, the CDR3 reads TGCGCCAGCAGCCAAGGGACTAGCGGAGACTACGAGCAGTACTTC. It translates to CASSQGTSGDYEQYF.

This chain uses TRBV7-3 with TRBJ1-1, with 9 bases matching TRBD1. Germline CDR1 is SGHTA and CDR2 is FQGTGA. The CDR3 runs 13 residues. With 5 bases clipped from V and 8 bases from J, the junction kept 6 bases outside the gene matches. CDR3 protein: CASSIRQGEEAFF. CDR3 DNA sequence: TGTGCCAGCAGCATACGACAGGGGGAGGAAGCTTTCTTT.

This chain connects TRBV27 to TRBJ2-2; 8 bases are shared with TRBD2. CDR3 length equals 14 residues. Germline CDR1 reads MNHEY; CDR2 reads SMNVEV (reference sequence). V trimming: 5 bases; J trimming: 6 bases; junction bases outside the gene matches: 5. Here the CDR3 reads CASSVAGGAGELFF. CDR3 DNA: TGTGCCAGCAGTGTCGCGGGAGGTGCCGGGGAGCTGTTTTTT.

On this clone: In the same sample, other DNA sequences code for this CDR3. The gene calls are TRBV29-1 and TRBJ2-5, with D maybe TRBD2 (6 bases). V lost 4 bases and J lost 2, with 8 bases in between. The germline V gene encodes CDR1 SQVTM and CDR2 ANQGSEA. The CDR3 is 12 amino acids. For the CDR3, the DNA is TGCAGCGTTGCCGCGGGGCAAGAGACCCAGTACTTC. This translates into CSVAAGQETQYF.